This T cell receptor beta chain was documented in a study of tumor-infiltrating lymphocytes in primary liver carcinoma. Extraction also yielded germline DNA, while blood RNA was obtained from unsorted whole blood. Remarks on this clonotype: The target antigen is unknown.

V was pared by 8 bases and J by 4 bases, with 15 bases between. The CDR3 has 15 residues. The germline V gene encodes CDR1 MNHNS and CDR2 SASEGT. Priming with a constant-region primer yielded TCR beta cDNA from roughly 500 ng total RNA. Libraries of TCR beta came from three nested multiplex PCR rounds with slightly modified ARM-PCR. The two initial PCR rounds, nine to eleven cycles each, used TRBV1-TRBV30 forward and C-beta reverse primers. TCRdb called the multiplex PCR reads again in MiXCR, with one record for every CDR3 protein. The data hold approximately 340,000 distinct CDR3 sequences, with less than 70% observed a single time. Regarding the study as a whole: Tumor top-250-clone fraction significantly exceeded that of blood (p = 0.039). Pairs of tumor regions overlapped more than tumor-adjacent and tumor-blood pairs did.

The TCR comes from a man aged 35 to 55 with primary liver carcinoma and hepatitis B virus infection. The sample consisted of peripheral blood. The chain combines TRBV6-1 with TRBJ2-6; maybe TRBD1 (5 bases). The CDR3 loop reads CASRQTGFGANVLTF. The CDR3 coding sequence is TGTGCCAGCCGTCAAACAGGATTCGGGGCCAACGTCCTGACTTTC.